Shown below are 8 T cell receptor beta chains from a single sample sequenced in a study of tumor and adjacent non-tumor tissue in lung cancer. TCRbeta libraries were built with three rounds of nested PCR, modified from ARM-PCR. TCRdb processed the multiplex PCR reads anew with MiXCR; each CDR3 protein has one entry. The sample yields roughly 67,000 distinct CDR3 sequences, around 76% seen once. The template was RNA from unsorted bulk tissue. This non-tumor lung sample came from over 3 cm beyond the tumor edge. The material sequenced was distant non-tumor lung tissue. The origin of the receptors is a man aged 55-75 years with non-small cell lung cancer.

This clonotype was observed once. An end of the junction does not agree with germline; a read error may underlie this. The rearrangement uses TRBV4-1 and TRBJ1-6; 8 bases line up with TRBD1. From germline, CDR1 is MGHRA and CDR2 YSYEKL. The CDR3 loop spans 16 amino acids. This CDR3 reads CVSSHVGQGQDSPHHF. In nucleotides, the CDR3 is TGCGTCAGCAGCCATGTTGGACAGGGTCAGGATTCACCCCACCACTTT.

Note on this clonotype: This CDR3 is missing its conserved last phenylalanine or tryptophan, likely due to a read error. The CDR3 nucleotides read TGTGCCAGCAATCCACTAGGGACCAAAAATTGCTACACCTCC. Translating it yields CASNPLGTKNCYTS. This chain connects TRBV28 to TRBJ1-2; D possibly corresponds to TRBD1 (5 bases). V gave up 7 bases and J gave up 9 bases, with 21 bases separating them. CDR3 length: 14 residues. CDR1 is MDHEN and CDR2 is SYDVKM in the germline V gene.

This clonotype was recorded many times. The rearrangement joins TRBV10-3 to TRBJ2-7; 9 bases are shared with TRBD2. Unmatched junction bases numbered 3, after V lost 3 bases and J lost 0 bases. The CDR3 covers 15 residues. Looked up from germline, CDR1 is ENHRY and CDR2 is SYGVKD. CDR3 DNA sequence: TGTGCCATCAGTGACTTTAGCGGGAGCTCCTACGAGCAGTACTTC. Translating it yields CAISDFSGSSYEQYF.

Remarks on this clonotype: Lacking the conserved final phenylalanine or tryptophan, this CDR3 likely reflects a read error. This chain uses TRBV5-1 with TRBJ2-5; TRBD2 is a possible D gene (6 bases). The germline V gene has CDR1 SGHRS and CDR2 YFSETQ. The CDR3 totals 16 residues. Trimming took 3 bases from V and 5 from J, leaving 20 bases between them. The CDR3 DNA is TGCGCCAGCAGCTACCCGCGGGGACCCCAGACTGAGACCCAGTACTTA. Translation: CASSYPRGPQTETQYL.

Notes on this clonotype: A junction boundary mismatches the germline segment, possibly from a read error. The V gene is TRBV12-3 or TRBV12-4, the J gene TRBJ2-5; D uncertain. The CDR3 is 12 residues long. The CDR3 here is CASSLTPETEYF. CDR3 DNA: TGTGCCAGCAGTCTAACCCCGGAGACCGAGTACTTC.

Of note for this clonotype: Relative to the germline gene, one junction end is altered; a read error may explain this. V gene TRBV6-5 combines with J gene TRBJ2-4; TRBD2 matches at 7 bases. The V gene's germline CDR1 is MNHEY and CDR2 SVGAGI. CDR3 length: 16 amino acids. This chain's CDR3 is CASRSRLAGRRHIQYF. As DNA, the CDR3 is TGTGCCAGCAGGTCCAGACTAGCAGGAAGGCGTCACATTCAATACTTC.

This clonotype came up many times. V usage is TRBV5-5 and J usage is TRBJ2-2; the D call may be TRBD1 or TRBD2 (5 bases each). The CDR3 sequence is 14 residues long. Trimming removed 0 bases from V and 6 bases from J, with 9 bases in between. Germline V gene lookup returns CDR1 SGHKS and CDR2 YYEKEE (reference sequence). CDR3 amino acids: CASSLVGDSGELFF. Here the CDR3 DNA reads TGTGCCAGCAGCTTGGTGGGGGATTCCGGGGAGCTGTTTTTT.

A remark on this clonotype: The junction differs from germline at one of its ends, possibly a read error. The chain combines TRBV20-1 with TRBJ2-1; D perhaps matches TRBD2 (7 bases). This CDR3 comprises 15 residues. The germline V gene encodes CDR1 DFQATT and CDR2 SNEGSKA (reference sequence). The CDR3, as DNA: TGCAGTGCTATCGGCAGGGAGGGACATGGAGGTGAGCAGTCCTTC. It specifies CSAIGREGHGGEQSF.